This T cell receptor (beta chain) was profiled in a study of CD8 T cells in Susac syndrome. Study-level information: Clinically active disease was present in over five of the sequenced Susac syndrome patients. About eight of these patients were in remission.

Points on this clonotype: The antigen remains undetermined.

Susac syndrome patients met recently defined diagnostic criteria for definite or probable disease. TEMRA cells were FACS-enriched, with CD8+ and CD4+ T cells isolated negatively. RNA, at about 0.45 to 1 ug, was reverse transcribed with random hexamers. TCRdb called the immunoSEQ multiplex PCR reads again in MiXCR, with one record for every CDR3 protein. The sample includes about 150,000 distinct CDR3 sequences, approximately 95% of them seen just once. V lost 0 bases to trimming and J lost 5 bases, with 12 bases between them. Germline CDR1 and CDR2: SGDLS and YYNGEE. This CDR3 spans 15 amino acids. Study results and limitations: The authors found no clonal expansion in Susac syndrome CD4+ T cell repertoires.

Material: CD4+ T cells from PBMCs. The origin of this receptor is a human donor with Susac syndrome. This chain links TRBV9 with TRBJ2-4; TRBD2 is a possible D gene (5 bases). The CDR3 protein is CASSVGGNSENIQYF. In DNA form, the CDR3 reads TGTGCCAGCAGCGTAGGAGGGAATAGCGAAAACATTCAGTACTTC.